The entry below gives a single TCR beta chain sequence along with its context. The antigen is unknown. The sample originates from a study of naive and memory T cell subsets. Broader study findings: This RNA-based method may be sensitive to activation-related transcript changes.

Amplification of ligated cDNA took four PCR rounds with SP2 and nested alpha and beta constant primers. For blood and skin samples, reverse transcription used TCR alpha and beta constant primers. TCRdb itself ran the 5' RACE reads through MiXCR, one entry per CDR3 protein. The table has about 57,000 distinct CDR3 sequences, less than 10% seen once. TCR cDNA received a 3' ligated oligonucleotide that carried a UMI. Reverse transcription used DNase-treated unsorted total RNA, aiming for about 1 to 1000 ng. With 6 bases clipped from V and 4 bases from J, the junction kept 1 base outside the gene matches. Germline CDR1 LNHDA, CDR2 SQIVND (reference sequence). The CDR3 is made up of 13 amino acids.

The origin of this receptor is a female donor in good health. The chain joins TRBV19 to TRBJ2-1; 9 bases are shared with TRBD2. CDR3 sequence reads: CASRLAGYNEQFF. The CDR3 coding sequence is TGTGCCAGTAGACTAGCGGGTTACAATGAGCAGTTCTTC.